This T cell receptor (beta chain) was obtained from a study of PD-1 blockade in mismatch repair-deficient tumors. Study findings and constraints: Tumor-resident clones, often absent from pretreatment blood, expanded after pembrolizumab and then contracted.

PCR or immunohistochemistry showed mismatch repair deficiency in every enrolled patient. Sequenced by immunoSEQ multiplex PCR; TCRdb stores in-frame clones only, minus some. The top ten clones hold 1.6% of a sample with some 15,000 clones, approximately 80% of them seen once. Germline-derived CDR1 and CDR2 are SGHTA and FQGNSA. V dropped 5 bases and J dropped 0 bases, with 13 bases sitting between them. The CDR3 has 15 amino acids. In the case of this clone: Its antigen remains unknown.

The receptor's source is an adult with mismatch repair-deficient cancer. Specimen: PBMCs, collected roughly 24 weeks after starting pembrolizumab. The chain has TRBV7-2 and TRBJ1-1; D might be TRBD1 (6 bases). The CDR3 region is CASSPGQTMNTEAFF. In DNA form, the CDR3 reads TGTGCCAGCAGCCCAGGACAGACCATGAACACTGAAGCTTTCTTT.